This T cell receptor (beta chain) came from a study of blood T cell repertoires in COVID-19. The wider study: Both acute and convalescent COVID-19 samples were obtained from the United States, Italy and Spain.

V shed 6 bases and J shed 4 bases, with 13 bases lying between them. Germline loops: CDR1 SGHRS, CDR2 YFSETQ. The CDR3 length is 13 residues. Original analysis: Using reference gene primer amplification, nucleated cell counts were estimated. Only in-frame clones appear in the TCRdb table, and some are missing; sequencing was by immunoSEQ multiplex PCR. Clonal size and the V and J genes are those of that table, whereas D and trimming came from the DNA. The sample contains 100,000 to 150,000 clones, more than 80% of which appear only once. The chain joins TRBV5-1 to TRBJ1-1, with a tentative D call TRBD1 (5 bases). The sequenced sample was peripheral blood. The origin of this receptor is a woman between 55 and 75 years old with acute or convalescent COVID-19. The CDR3 coding sequence is TGCGCCAGCAAGACTGGACAAGGCACTGAAGCTTTCTTT. Its protein is CASKTGQGTEAFF.